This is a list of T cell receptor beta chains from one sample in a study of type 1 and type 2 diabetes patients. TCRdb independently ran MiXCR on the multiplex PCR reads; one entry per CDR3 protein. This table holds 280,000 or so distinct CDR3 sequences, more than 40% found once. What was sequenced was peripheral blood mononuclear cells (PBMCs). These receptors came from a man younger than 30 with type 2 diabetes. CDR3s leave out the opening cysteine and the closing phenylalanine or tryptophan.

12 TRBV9 ASSAGTSYQPQH
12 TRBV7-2 ASSLSFQNTEAF
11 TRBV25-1 ASRDSGNTEAF
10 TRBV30 AWIWGDTEAF
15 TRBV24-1 ATSEGQGGGRSYEQY
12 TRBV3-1 ASSQEGGLGGYT
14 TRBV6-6 ASSYEGVGRRNEQF
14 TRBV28 ASSLTAATMNTEAF
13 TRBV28 ASSPWGGWSYEQY
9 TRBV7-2 ASSRSAEAF
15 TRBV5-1 ASSLAERLAGSDTQY
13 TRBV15 ATRGSLAGPYEQY
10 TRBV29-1 SVSRGVHEQY
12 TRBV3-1 ASSLTSGSETQY
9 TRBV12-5 ASQGYNEQF
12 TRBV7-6 ASSPGDFTDTQY
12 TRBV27 ASSPLSDGEEQY